This TCR beta chain was captured in a study of monozygotic twins with inflammatory bowel disease. Template switching introduced UMIs that contain a 6-nucleotide sample barcode. TCRdb reprocessed the 5' RACE reads; each CDR3 protein has one entry and no DNA is given. The table for this sample gives approximately 400,000 distinct CDR3 sequences. In the case of this clonotype: What it binds is not known.

Someone took an approximately 2.4 ml blood sample from each of the donors. Blood samples, whole and unsorted for T cells, yielded the isolated total RNA. General study points: No separation of different T cell subtypes was possible.

This TCR came from a human donor with ulcerative colitis or Crohn's disease, or a healthy co-twin of an affected twin (not recorded which). The specimen was blood.

Here the CDR3 reads CASTDPPGLAGGPIDTQYF. This rearrangement joins TRBV11-1 to TRBJ2-3; TCRdb's D call of TRBD2 is untestable without DNA. This CDR3 is built from 19 residues. The germline V gene has CDR1 SGHAT and CDR2 FQDESV (reference sequence).